Shown below are 14 T cell receptor beta chains from a single sample sequenced in a study of CXCR3-negative and CXCR3-positive naive CD8 T cells. No antigen is known for these receptors. The study made its TRB cDNA libraries by 5' RACE, adding UMI labels. Reanalyzing the 5' RACE reads, TCRdb keeps one entry per CDR3 protein, without DNA. The sample spans 130,000 to 150,000 distinct CDR3 sequences; the ten largest clones claim approximately 0.28%. Study-wide results and caveats: For CXCR3-positive naive cells, TRB CDR3s were more hydrophobic than those of CXCR3-negative naive cells.

Sequencing input: naive CXCR3+ CD8+ T cells from blood. The sample's subset: CD45RO-CCR7+CD27+CD95- naive CD8+ T cells expressing CXCR3 (TNR3+). These receptors came from a human donor in good health. Some clones in this sample may be carry-over from other donors' samples.

V gene TRBV7-9 combines with J gene TRBJ2-6; the TCRdb call, TRBD1, lacks DNA for checking. This CDR3 contains 17 residues. Germline loops: CDR1 SEHNR, CDR2 FQNEAQ (reference sequence). CDR3 amino acids: CASSPDRNPSGANVLTF.

CDR3 residues: CASSLGVSGDQPQHF. The rearrangement uses TRBV7-9 and TRBJ1-5. The CDR3 loop spans 15 amino acids. Germline V lookup: CDR1 SEHNR, CDR2 FQNEAQ (reference sequence).

J is TRBJ2-1 and V is TRBV4-1; TCRdb lists TRBD1, though no DNA is available to test this call. This CDR3 is 13 amino acids long. The germline gives CDR1 MGHRA, CDR2 YSYEKL. The CDR3 spells CASSQDRGVHQFF.

This chain uses TRBV28 with TRBJ2-7; without DNA, the TCRdb call of TRBD1 cannot be checked. The germline V gene has CDR1 MDHEN and CDR2 SYDVKM. The CDR3 totals 15 residues. CDR3 amino acids: CASSLGREGSYEQYF.

J is TRBJ2-7 and V is TRBV29-1; with no DNA, the TCRdb D assignment of TRBD1 cannot be verified. The CDR3 spans 12 residues. Germline V lookup: CDR1 SQVTM, CDR2 ANQGSEA. CDR3 sequence: CSVAQGIYEQYF.

This chain's CDR3 is CASSWDLSEAFF. The chain carries TRBV7-3 and TRBJ1-1; the D call of TRBD1 rests on TCRdb alone, since no DNA is present to check it. CDR1 and CDR2 (germline): SGHTA, FQGTGA. The CDR3 runs 12 residues.

The CDR3: CSVGMVTEAFF. The chain has TRBV29-1 and TRBJ1-1. Germline loops: CDR1 SQVTM, CDR2 ANQGSEA. The CDR3 runs to 11 residues.

The chain employs TRBV4-1 and TRBJ2-7; the D call of TRBD1 rests on TCRdb alone, since no DNA is present to check it. Germline assignment: CDR1 MGHRA and CDR2 YSYEKL. The CDR3 is made up of 15 amino acids. The CDR3 is CASSQESGPPYEQYF.

The chain has TRBV7-9 and TRBJ1-2. The CDR3 is 15 amino acids. CDR1 SEHNR and CDR2 FQNEAQ come from the germline V gene (reference sequence). CDR3 sequence reads: CASSLAGQANYGYTF.

The rearrangement joins TRBV6-1 to TRBJ1-1; with no DNA, the TCRdb D assignment of TRBD1 cannot be verified. The CDR3 loop spans 11 amino acids. CDR1 MNHNS and CDR2 SASEGT come from the germline V gene. CDR3 sequence: CASSSPWGAFF.

The rearrangement links TRBV3-1 to TRBJ2-7; TCRdb reports TRBD2, a call that lacks DNA to check it against. Germline V gives CDR1 LGHDT, CDR2 YNNKEL (reference sequence). The CDR3 extends over 13 amino acids. CDR3 in amino acids: CASSLDYSYEQYF.

The chain recombines TRBV7-3 with TRBJ2-3. CDR3 length equals 14 residues. The germline V gene encodes CDR1 SGHTA and CDR2 FQGTGA. CDR3 loop: CASSSSGAIDTQYF.

The CDR3 sequence: CASSKELGTSGNDEQFF. This sequence joins TRBV21-1 and TRBJ2-1; TCRdb picks TRBD2, but there is no DNA to check that call. TRBV21-1 is marked as a pseudogene. This CDR3 contains 17 residues.

The chain uses TRBV10-3 and TRBJ2-7. In germline, CDR1 is ENHRY, CDR2 SYGVKD. The CDR3 sequence is 12 residues long. The CDR3 loop reads CAIGEASYEQYF.